These T cell receptor beta chains were read from a single sample in a study of a mutant IDH1 vaccine in newly diagnosed glioma. Their target antigens are unknown. The data were produced by immunoSEQ multiplex PCR, yet TCRdb's version contains in-frame clones alone and is incomplete. In the table there are some 60,000 clones, less than 85% of which are singletons. The sample in question was PBMCs, obtained from a glioma patient whose treatment included an IDH1 peptide vaccine. These receptors originate from a man aged 25-40 years with glioma. The CDR3 runs from the conserved cysteine through the conserved F or W. A D gene is named only where the DNA matches it firmly. The size entry is marked missing in some rows and otherwise reads once, few, many or a size class.

TRBV4-1	TRBJ2-1	TRBD2	once	CASSQGTSGGQSSYNEQFF	TGCGCCAGCAGCCAAGGAACTAGCGGGGGTCAAAGCTCCTACAATGAGCAGTTCTTC
TRBV29-1	TRBJ2-3	NA	NA	CSVEGGTSTDTQYF	TGCAGCGTTGAGGGCGGTACTAGCACAGATACGCAGTATTTT
TRBV7-6	TRBJ2-7	NA	NA	CASSLAEGTASLYEQYF	TGTGCCAGCAGCTTAGCGGAAGGGACCGCCTCACTCTACGAGCAGTACTTC
TRBV10-1	TRBJ1-6	TRBD1	medium-sized	CASSKTTADRNNSPLHF	TGCGCCAGCAGTAAAACCACCGCGGACAGGAATAATTCACCCCTCCACTTT
TRBV5-6	TRBJ2-7	NA	NA	CASSLRAGAYEQYF	TGTGCCAGCAGCTTGAGGGCAGGGGCGTACGAGCAGTACTTC
TRBV19	TRBJ1-2	NA	few	CASSTNRVNYGYTF	TGTGCCAGTAGTACCAACAGGGTCAACTATGGCTACACCTTC
TRBV5-3	TRBJ1-6	TRBD1	few	CARSPHRGRSPLHF	TGTGCCAGAAGCCCACACAGGGGTAGGTCACCCCTCCACTTT
TRBV7-9	TRBJ2-5	TRBD2	NA	CASSLGLAVETQYF	TGTGCCAGCAGCTTAGGACTAGCAGTTGAGACCCAGTACTTC
TRBV16	TRBJ2-7	NA	NA	CASSPQGQGLSYEQYF	TGTGCCAGCAGCCCCCAAGGGCAGGGGCTCTCCTACGAGCAGTACTTC
TRBV29-1	TRBJ1-2	TRBD1	once	CSVAHPGQGNYGYTF	TGCAGCGTCGCTCATCCGGGACAGGGTAACTATGGCTACACCTTC
TRBV7-2	TRBJ1-1	NA	once	CASSLDNTGQQAFF	TGTGCCAGCAGCTTAGACAATACGGGGCAGCAAGCTTTCTTT
TRBV28	TRBJ2-7	NA	NA	CASRGPRGGDYEQYF	TGTGCCAGCAGAGGCCCCCGGGGTGGAGACTACGAGCAGTACTTC
TRBV6-6	TRBJ2-7	NA	NA	CASSYFDEQYF	TGTGCCAGCAGTTACTTCGACGAGCAGTACTTC
TRBV6-1	TRBJ2-3	TRBD2	NA	CASRGGRGETDTQYF	TGTGCCAGCCGGGGGGGGAGAGGGGAGACAGATACGCAGTATTTT
TRBV5-1	TRBJ1-5	NA	NA	CASSTTSNQPQHF	TGCGCCAGCAGCACGACGAGCAATCAGCCCCAGCATTTT
TRBV7-6	TRBJ2-1	NA	NA	CASSWTESSYNEQFF	TGTGCCAGCAGCTGGACAGAGAGCTCCTACAATGAGCAGTTCTTC
TRBV2	TRBJ1-6	NA	NA	CASTREGNSPLHF	TGTGCCAGCACTCGAGAGGGGAATTCACCCCTCCACTTT
TRBV9	TRBJ2-3	NA	NA	CASSAASRFTDTQYF	TGTGCCAGCAGCGCTGCTAGCCGCTTCACAGATACGCAGTATTTT
TRBV5-1	TRBJ2-7	NA	NA	CASSRDYEQYF	TGCGCCAGCAGCCGCGATTACGAGCAGTACTTC
TRBV30	TRBJ2-2	NA	NA	CAWEGFRGTGELFF	TGTGCCTGGGAGGGCTTCCGGGGGACCGGGGAGCTGTTTTTT
TRBV19	TRBJ1-5	TRBD1	NA	CASSPDRESNQPQHF	TGTGCCAGTAGTCCGGACAGGGAGAGCAATCAGCCCCAGCATTTT
TRBV6-1	TRBJ2-7	NA	few	CASREWGSRGAYEQYF	TGTGCCAGCAGGGAATGGGGGTCCCGGGGAGCCTACGAGCAGTACTTC
TRBV30	TRBJ2-7	TRBD2	NA	CAWGRGLAATYEQYF	TGTGCCTGGGGCCGGGGACTAGCGGCCACCTACGAGCAGTACTTC
TRBV27	TRBJ2-5	TRBD1	NA	CASSINHRQGQTQYF	TGTGCCAGCAGCATCAATCATAGACAGGGACAGACCCAGTACTTC
TRBV29-1	TRBJ1-1	NA	NA	CSVRLSLNTEAFF	TGCAGCGTCCGGCTGTCCTTGAACACTGAAGCTTTCTTT
TRBV19	TRBJ1-2	NA	NA	CASSTSRDGGYGYTF	TGTGCCAGTAGTACCTCCCGGGACGGCGGTTATGGCTACACCTTC
TRBV5-1	TRBJ2-3	TRBD2	NA	CASSLDQREGSITDTQYF	TGCGCCAGCAGCTTGGACCAGCGGGAGGGCTCCATAACAGATACGCAGTATTTT